The rows below give T cell receptor beta chains drawn from one sample of a study of T cells in Graves' hyperthyroidism and ophthalmopathy. TCRdb ran MiXCR on the multiplex PCR reads and lists one entry per CDR3 protein. The sample includes about 640,000 distinct CDR3 sequences, around 21% seen only once; the top ten take about 34%. The sequencing sample was made of blood. The receptors here all came from a man under 40 with Graves' ophthalmopathy. The CDR3 runs from the conserved cysteine through the conserved F or W. D genes are given only for firm matches. The size entry is marked missing in some rows and otherwise reads once, few, many or a size class.

d_gene: NA
abundance: NA
v_gene: TRBV27
j_gene: TRBJ2-5
CDR3nt: TGTGCCAGCAGACCACCGGGGTTAGCGAACCAAGAGACCCAGTACTTC
CDR3aa: CASRPPGLANQETQYF

d_gene: NA
abundance: many
v_gene: TRBV12-3/TRBV12-4
j_gene: TRBJ2-3
CDR3nt: TGTGCCAGCAGTTTTGGGGGGTTGAATACGCAGTATTTT
CDR3aa: CASSFGGLNTQYF

d_gene: NA
abundance: NA
v_gene: TRBV4-1
j_gene: TRBJ1-2
CDR3nt: TGCGCCAGCAGTCCAGACCGGGCCATTGTTGGAGAGTATGGCTACACCTTC
CDR3aa: CASSPDRAIVGEYGYTF

d_gene: NA
abundance: many
v_gene: TRBV28
j_gene: TRBJ1-1
CDR3nt: TGTGCCAGCAGTTTATGGGGAGGGGGGGACACTGAAGCTTTCTTT
CDR3aa: CASSLWGGGDTEAFF

d_gene: TRBD1
abundance: NA
v_gene: TRBV19
j_gene: TRBJ2-5
CDR3nt: TGTGCCAGTAGCTCGGACAGGACGGAGACCCAGTACTTC
CDR3aa: CASSSDRTETQYF

d_gene: NA
abundance: few
v_gene: TRBV20-1
j_gene: TRBJ2-5
CDR3nt: TGCAGTGCTGATAAGCGGAACCAAGAGACCCAGTACTTC
CDR3aa: CSADKRNQETQYF

d_gene: TRBD1
abundance: few
v_gene: TRBV18
j_gene: TRBJ2-3
CDR3nt: TGTGCCAGCTCACCGCGGGACAGGGCGAGGGGAGATACGCAGTATTTT
CDR3aa: CASSPRDRARGDTQYF

d_gene: TRBD1
abundance: many
v_gene: TRBV6-1
j_gene: TRBJ1-2
CDR3nt: TGTGCCAGCAGTGCTGGACAGGGCTGGTATGGCTACACCTTC
CDR3aa: CASSAGQGWYGYTF

d_gene: TRBD2
abundance: few
v_gene: TRBV20-1
j_gene: TRBJ2-5
CDR3nt: TGCAGTGCCCTGACTAGCGGGTCCTCTCTCGGGGTGGAAGAGACCCAGTACTTC
CDR3aa: CSALTSGSSLGVEETQYF

d_gene: NA
abundance: few
v_gene: TRBV29-1
j_gene: TRBJ2-3
CDR3nt: TGCAGCGCGGAAAAAACAGGGACTAGCACAGATACGCAGTATTTT
CDR3aa: CSAEKTGTSTDTQYF

d_gene: TRBD1
abundance: NA
v_gene: TRBV4-1
j_gene: TRBJ2-1
CDR3nt: TGCGCCAGCAGCCAAGGGACGTACAGGGGACCCTACAATGAGCAGTTCTTC
CDR3aa: CASSQGTYRGPYNEQFF

d_gene: TRBD1
abundance: NA
v_gene: TRBV18
j_gene: TRBJ2-7
CDR3nt: TGTGCCAGCTCACCAGGACAGGTGAACTACGTGCAGTACTTC
CDR3aa: CASSPGQVNYVQYF

d_gene: TRBD1
abundance: few
v_gene: TRBV6-2/TRBV6-3
j_gene: TRBJ2-7
CDR3nt: TGTGCCAGCAGTTGGTATCAGGACAGGACTTACGAGCAGTACTTC
CDR3aa: CASSWYQDRTYEQYF

d_gene: NA
abundance: NA
v_gene: TRBV6-2/TRBV6-3
j_gene: TRBJ1-1
CDR3nt: TGTGCCAGCAGTTCTGTAGGGGGTGAAGCTTTCTTT
CDR3aa: CASSSVGGEAFF

d_gene: NA
abundance: NA
v_gene: TRBV4-1
j_gene: TRBJ2-7
CDR3nt: TGCGCCAGCAGCCAAGATAACAGGGGAGGGGAGCAGTACTTC
CDR3aa: CASSQDNRGGEQYF

d_gene: TRBD2
abundance: NA
v_gene: TRBV6-2/TRBV6-3
j_gene: TRBJ2-1
CDR3nt: TGTGCCAGCACTCTAGCGGCGGTCTTCAATGAGCAGTTCTTC
CDR3aa: CASTLAAVFNEQFF

d_gene: NA
abundance: NA
v_gene: TRBV29-1
j_gene: TRBJ2-7
CDR3nt: TGCAGCGGGGGACGGAGCTCCTACGAGCAGTACTTC
CDR3aa: CSGGRSSYEQYF

d_gene: NA
abundance: NA
v_gene: TRBV6-5
j_gene: TRBJ2-1
CDR3nt: TGTGCCAGCAGTTACTCTCCACAGGGAAGAGGCAATGAGCAGTTCTTC
CDR3aa: CASSYSPQGRGNEQFF

d_gene: NA
abundance: few
v_gene: TRBV13
j_gene: TRBJ2-2
CDR3nt: TGTGCCAGCAGCTTATCACCCGGCCGCACCGGGGAGCTGTTTTTT
CDR3aa: CASSLSPGRTGELFF

d_gene: TRBD1
abundance: NA
v_gene: TRBV27
j_gene: TRBJ1-2
CDR3nt: TGTGCCAGCAGTTACCGTTTCGGAGGGGGCGTATCTGGCTACACCTTC
CDR3aa: CASSYRFGGGVSGYTF

d_gene: TRBD2
abundance: NA
v_gene: TRBV27
j_gene: TRBJ2-3
CDR3nt: TGTGCCAGCAGTCAGCGGGAGGCTCGGGTAGATACGCAGTATTTT
CDR3aa: CASSQREARVDTQYF

d_gene: TRBD1
abundance: many
v_gene: TRBV10-3
j_gene: TRBJ2-7
CDR3nt: TGTGCCATCAGTGAGGACAGGGGCGAGCAGTACTTC
CDR3aa: CAISEDRGEQYF

d_gene: TRBD1
abundance: many
v_gene: TRBV11-2
j_gene: TRBJ2-1
CDR3nt: TGTGCCAGCAGTTTCTTCGGACAGGGCGGAACGTCCTACAATGAGCAGTTCTTC
CDR3aa: CASSFFGQGGTSYNEQFF

d_gene: TRBD1
abundance: NA
v_gene: TRBV29-1
j_gene: TRBJ1-2
CDR3nt: TGCAGCGCTGACAGGGGGAATTATGGCTACACCTTC
CDR3aa: CSADRGNYGYTF

d_gene: TRBD1
abundance: many
v_gene: TRBV7-9
j_gene: TRBJ2-7
CDR3nt: TGTGCCAGCAGCTTGGACAGGGGCTCCACCGAGCAGTACTTC
CDR3aa: CASSLDRGSTEQYF

d_gene: TRBD2
abundance: few
v_gene: TRBV4-2
j_gene: TRBJ2-2
CDR3nt: TGTGCCAGCAGCCAAGAACCGGGACTAGGCGGGGAGCTGTTTTTT
CDR3aa: CASSQEPGLGGELFF

d_gene: NA
abundance: few
v_gene: TRBV7-9
j_gene: TRBJ2-3
CDR3nt: TGTGCCAGCAGCCTCTCAACCCCGGATACGCAGTATTTT
CDR3aa: CASSLSTPDTQYF

d_gene: NA
abundance: many
v_gene: TRBV10-3
j_gene: TRBJ1-1
CDR3nt: TGTGCCATCAGTGAGCAAGAGAACACTGAAGCTTTCTTT
CDR3aa: CAISEQENTEAFF

d_gene: NA
abundance: NA
v_gene: TRBV28
j_gene: TRBJ2-7
CDR3nt: TGTGCCAGCAGCTTTCCCTGGGGGGGCGCAACCTACGAGCAGTACTTC
CDR3aa: CASSFPWGGATYEQYF

d_gene: NA
abundance: NA
v_gene: TRBV6-1
j_gene: TRBJ2-5
CDR3nt: TGTGCCAGCAGTGACTTGGGGGGCAGCCAAGAGACCCAGTACTTC
CDR3aa: CASSDLGGSQETQYF

d_gene: NA
abundance: NA
v_gene: TRBV28
j_gene: TRBJ2-7
CDR3nt: TGTGCCACTATTTCCGTCGACGAGCAGTACTTC
CDR3aa: CATISVDEQYF

d_gene: NA
abundance: few
v_gene: TRBV5-1
j_gene: TRBJ1-1
CDR3nt: TGCGCCAGCAGGGCAGGGAGGGCTCGTGTCTCTGAAGCTTTCTTT
CDR3aa: CASRAGRARVSEAFF

d_gene: TRBD2
abundance: many
v_gene: TRBV12-3/TRBV12-4
j_gene: TRBJ2-7
CDR3nt: TGTGCCAGCAGGGAGGGACTAGCGGGTTACGAGCAGTACTTC
CDR3aa: CASREGLAGYEQYF

d_gene: NA
abundance: NA
v_gene: TRBV6-5
j_gene: TRBJ1-1
CDR3nt: TGTGCCAGCAGTCACCGACCGCCGGGACACAAGAACACTGAAGCTTTCTTT
CDR3aa: CASSHRPPGHKNTEAFF

d_gene: NA
abundance: few
v_gene: TRBV6-2/TRBV6-3
j_gene: TRBJ1-1
CDR3nt: TGTGCCAGCCAAACAGGTTTTGAAGCTTTCTTT
CDR3aa: CASQTGFEAFF

d_gene: NA
abundance: NA
v_gene: TRBV6-1
j_gene: TRBJ1-2
CDR3nt: TGTGCCAGCAGTAACTGGGACACAACTAACTATGGCTACACCTTC
CDR3aa: CASSNWDTTNYGYTF

d_gene: TRBD1
abundance: few
v_gene: TRBV5-1
j_gene: TRBJ1-6
CDR3nt: TGCGCCAGCAGCGAGGGGGCAGGAAATTCACCCCTCCACTTT
CDR3aa: CASSEGAGNSPLHF

d_gene: TRBD1
abundance: few
v_gene: TRBV5-4
j_gene: TRBJ1-3
CDR3nt: TGTGCCAGCAGAGAGACAGGGGGCGGCTCTGGAAACACCATATATTTT
CDR3aa: CASRETGGGSGNTIYF

d_gene: NA
abundance: NA
v_gene: TRBV29-1
j_gene: TRBJ2-1
CDR3nt: TGCAGCGTTGAAGCTGTTCCGGGACATGAGCAGTTCTTC
CDR3aa: CSVEAVPGHEQFF

d_gene: NA
abundance: many
v_gene: TRBV20-1
j_gene: TRBJ2-1
CDR3nt: TGCAGTGCTAGAGATTTAGGCAATGAGCAGTTCTTC
CDR3aa: CSARDLGNEQFF

d_gene: TRBD1
abundance: NA
v_gene: TRBV28
j_gene: TRBJ1-2
CDR3nt: TGTGCCAGCAGCCGGGACAGGGTAGGGGGCTACACCTTC
CDR3aa: CASSRDRVGGYTF

d_gene: TRBD2
abundance: few
v_gene: TRBV10-3
j_gene: TRBJ2-3
CDR3nt: TGTGCCATCAGGGACCCGGGACTAGCGCCAGATACGCAGTATTTT
CDR3aa: CAIRDPGLAPDTQYF

d_gene: TRBD1
abundance: NA
v_gene: TRBV24-1
j_gene: TRBJ2-1
CDR3nt: TGTGCCACCAGTGACCCCGGTAGACAGGGGCAGTTCTTC
CDR3aa: CATSDPGRQGQFF

d_gene: TRBD1
abundance: few
v_gene: TRBV24-1
j_gene: TRBJ2-3
CDR3nt: TGTGCCACCAGTGATCCCGTGAGACAGGGCGCTACCGGCACAGATACGCAGTATTTT
CDR3aa: CATSDPVRQGATGTDTQYF